This T cell receptor (beta chain) derives from a study of cytomegalovirus exposure and HLA in healthy donors. Whole-study results and caveats: According to the study, 160 or so TCR beta chains were cytomegalovirus-associated.

This clone was found once. The antigen remains undetermined. The CDR3 extends over 15 amino acids. The germline V gene has CDR1 MDHEN and CDR2 SYDVKM. Losses at the gene ends were 5 bases for V and 5 bases for J; bases not matched to a gene: 6. Sequencing was performed with immunoSEQ multiplex PCR; in TCRdb, only in-frame clones are kept and a portion is missing. Here the sample spans about 110,000 clones, approximately 94% being singletons. The V and J genes are TRBV28 and TRBJ1-6; 7 nucleotides align to TRBD1. The sequence came from a young woman in good health and CMV-seronegative. The sample taken for sequencing was PBMCs. Here the CDR3 DNA reads TGTGCCAGCAGTACCGGACAGGCGAATAATTCACCCCTCCACTTT. This encodes CASSTGQANNSPLHF.